The subject of this entry is one T cell receptor (beta chain). The investigators introduced synthetic TCR analog templates into each PCR as spikes. Assay: immunoSEQ multiplex PCR; the TCRdb copy retains only in-frame clones and omits some. The profile shows 100,000 to 150,000 clones, about 83% of them singletons. Time point denoted: peripheral blood 6 weeks after treatment start. The data were taken from a study of PD-L1 blockade in urothelial cancer. Looking at the study overall: After treatment start, blood was analyzed at 3 weeks (second dose) and at 6 weeks.

Sequenced material: PBMCs, taken around atezolizumab (anti-PD-L1) treatment. The receptor was isolated from a man over 45 with urothelial cancer.

CDR3 region: CASSLGSGLGYEQYF. CDR3 in DNA: TGTGCCAGCAGCTTGGGCTCCGGACTAGGCTACGAGCAGTACTTC. This chain joins TRBV5-4 and TRBJ2-7; 7 bases agree with TRBD2. Germline V lookup: CDR1 SGHNT, CDR2 YYREEE (reference sequence). Trimming took 0 bases from V and 3 from J; bases not matched to a gene: 6. This CDR3 contains 15 residues.